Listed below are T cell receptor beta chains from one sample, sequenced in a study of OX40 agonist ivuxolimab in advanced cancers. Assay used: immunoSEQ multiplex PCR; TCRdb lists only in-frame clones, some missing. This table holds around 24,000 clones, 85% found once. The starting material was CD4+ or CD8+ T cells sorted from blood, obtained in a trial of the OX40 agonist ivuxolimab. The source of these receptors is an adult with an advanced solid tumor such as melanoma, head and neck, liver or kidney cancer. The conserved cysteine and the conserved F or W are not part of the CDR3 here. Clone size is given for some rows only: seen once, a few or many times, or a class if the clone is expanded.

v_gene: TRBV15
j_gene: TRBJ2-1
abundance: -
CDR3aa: ATSGSAGVVHEQF

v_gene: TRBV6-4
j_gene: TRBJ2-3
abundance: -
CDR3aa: ASSDWSGPTDTQY

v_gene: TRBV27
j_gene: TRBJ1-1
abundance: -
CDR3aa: ASSLTGNTEAF

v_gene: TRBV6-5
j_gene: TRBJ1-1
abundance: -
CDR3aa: ASSYLGNTEAF

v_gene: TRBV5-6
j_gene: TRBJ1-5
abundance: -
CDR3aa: ASSFGVGQPQH

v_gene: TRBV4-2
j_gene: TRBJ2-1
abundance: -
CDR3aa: ASSQEGPQGEQF

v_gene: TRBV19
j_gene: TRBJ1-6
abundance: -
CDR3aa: ASSIGTGTTPLH

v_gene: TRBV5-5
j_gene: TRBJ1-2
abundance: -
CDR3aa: ASSLALTAYGYT

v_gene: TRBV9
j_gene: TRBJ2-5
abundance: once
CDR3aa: ASSVAAGTVTQY

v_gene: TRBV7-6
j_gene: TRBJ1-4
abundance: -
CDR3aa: ASSLGSTNEKLF

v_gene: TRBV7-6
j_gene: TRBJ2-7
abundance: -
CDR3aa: ASSLVAGGGQY

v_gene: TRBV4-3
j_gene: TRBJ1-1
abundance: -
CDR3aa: ASSQDRGDTEAF

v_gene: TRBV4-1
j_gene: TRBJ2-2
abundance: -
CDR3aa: ASSQSPGQGAGELF

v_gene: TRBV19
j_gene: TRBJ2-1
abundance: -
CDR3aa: ASSLDRDSYNEQF

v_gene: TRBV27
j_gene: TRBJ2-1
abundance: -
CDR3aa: ASKVGGGSYNEQF

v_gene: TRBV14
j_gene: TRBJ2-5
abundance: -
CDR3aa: ASSSGLSGTQY

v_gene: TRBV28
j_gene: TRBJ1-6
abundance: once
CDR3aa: ASKGRSSYNSPLH

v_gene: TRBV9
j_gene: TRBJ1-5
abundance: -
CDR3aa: ASSVEGDSNQPQH

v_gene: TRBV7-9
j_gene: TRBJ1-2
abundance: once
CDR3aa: ASSSGEGNYGYT

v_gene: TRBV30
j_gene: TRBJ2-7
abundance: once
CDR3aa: AWIHPDYPYEQY

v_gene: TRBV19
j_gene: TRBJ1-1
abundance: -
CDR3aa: ASSTGGLGAF

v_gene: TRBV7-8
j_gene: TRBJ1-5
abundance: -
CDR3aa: ASSLDIHRGQPQH